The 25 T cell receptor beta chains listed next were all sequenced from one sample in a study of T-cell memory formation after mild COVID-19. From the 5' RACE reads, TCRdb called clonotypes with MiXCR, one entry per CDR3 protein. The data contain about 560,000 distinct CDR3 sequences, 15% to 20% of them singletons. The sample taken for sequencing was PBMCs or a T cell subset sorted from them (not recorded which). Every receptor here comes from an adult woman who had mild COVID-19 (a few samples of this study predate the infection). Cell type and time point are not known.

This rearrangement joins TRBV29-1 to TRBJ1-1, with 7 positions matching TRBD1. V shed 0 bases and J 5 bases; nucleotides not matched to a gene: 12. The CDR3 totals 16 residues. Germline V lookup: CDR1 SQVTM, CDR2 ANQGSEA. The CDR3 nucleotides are TGCAGCGTTGAAGAAAGGCCAGGGGGTATGTCGACTGAAGCTTTCTTT. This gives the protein CSVEERPGGMSTEAFF.

The CDR3 protein is CASSLTPGANVLTF. CDR3 bases: TGTGCCAGCAGTTTAACACCTGGGGCCAACGTCCTGACTTTC. V is TRBV12-3 or TRBV12-4 and J is TRBJ2-6, with D hard to call. V shed 2 bases and J shed 2 bases, with 4 bases lying between them. The CDR3 is 14 residues long.

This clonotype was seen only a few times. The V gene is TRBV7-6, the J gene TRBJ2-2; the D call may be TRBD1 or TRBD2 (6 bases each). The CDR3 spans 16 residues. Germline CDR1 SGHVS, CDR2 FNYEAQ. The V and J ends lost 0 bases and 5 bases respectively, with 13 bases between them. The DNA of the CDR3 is TGTGCCAGCAGCTTAGCGGGCAGGGGAGGTACCGGGGAGCTGTTTTTT. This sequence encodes CASSLAGRGGTGELFF.

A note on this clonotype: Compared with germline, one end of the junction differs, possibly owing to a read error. CDR3 in amino acids: CASSLLGGDNEQFF. CDR3 DNA: TGTGCTAGCAGCTTACTTGGGGGGGACAATGAGCAGTTCTTC. The chain employs TRBV7-7 and TRBJ2-1; 7 bases line up with TRBD2. This CDR3 contains 14 residues. In germline, CDR1 is SSHAT, CDR2 FNYEAQ (reference sequence).

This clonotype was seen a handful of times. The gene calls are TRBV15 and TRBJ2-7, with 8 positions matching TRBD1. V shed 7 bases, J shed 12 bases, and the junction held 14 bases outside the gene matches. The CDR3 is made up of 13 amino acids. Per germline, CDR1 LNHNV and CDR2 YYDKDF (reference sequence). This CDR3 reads CATNRGRTGKTYF. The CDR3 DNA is TGTGCCACCAACAGGGGGAGAACAGGCAAGACGTACTTC.

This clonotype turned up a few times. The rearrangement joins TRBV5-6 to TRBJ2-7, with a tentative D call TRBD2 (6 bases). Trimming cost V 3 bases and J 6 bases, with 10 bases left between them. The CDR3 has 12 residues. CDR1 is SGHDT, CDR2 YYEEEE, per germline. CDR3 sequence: CASSSRLGEQYF. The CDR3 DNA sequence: TGTGCCAGCAGCTCTAGACTAGGCGAGCAGTACTTC.

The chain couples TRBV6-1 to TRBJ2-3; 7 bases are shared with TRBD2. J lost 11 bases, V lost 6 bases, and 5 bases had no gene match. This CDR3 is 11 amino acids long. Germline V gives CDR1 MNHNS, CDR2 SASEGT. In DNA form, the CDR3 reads TGTGCCAGCAGCAGCGGGGCGGGGCAGTATTTT. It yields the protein CASSSGAGQYF.

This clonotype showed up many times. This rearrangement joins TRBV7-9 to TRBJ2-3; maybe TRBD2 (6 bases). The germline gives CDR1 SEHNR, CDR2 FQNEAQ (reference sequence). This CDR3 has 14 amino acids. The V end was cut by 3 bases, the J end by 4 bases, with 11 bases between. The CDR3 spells CASSFGGRADTQYF. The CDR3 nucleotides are TGTGCCAGCAGCTTCGGGGGACGTGCAGATACGCAGTATTTT.

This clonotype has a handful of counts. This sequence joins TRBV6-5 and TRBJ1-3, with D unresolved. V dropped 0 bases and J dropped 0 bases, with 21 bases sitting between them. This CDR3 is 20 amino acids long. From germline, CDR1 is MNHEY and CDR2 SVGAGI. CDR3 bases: TGTGCCAGCAGTTACTCTTCCGGGAGCGGACTCTTGGGCTCTGGAAACACCATATATTTT. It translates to CASSYSSGSGLLGSGNTIYF.

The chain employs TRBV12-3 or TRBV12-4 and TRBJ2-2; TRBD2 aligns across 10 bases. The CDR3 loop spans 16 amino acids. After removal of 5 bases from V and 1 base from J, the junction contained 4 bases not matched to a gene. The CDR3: CASSTGLAVNTGELFF. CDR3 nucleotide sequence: TGTGCCAGCAGTACTGGACTAGCGGTGAACACCGGGGAGCTGTTTTTT.

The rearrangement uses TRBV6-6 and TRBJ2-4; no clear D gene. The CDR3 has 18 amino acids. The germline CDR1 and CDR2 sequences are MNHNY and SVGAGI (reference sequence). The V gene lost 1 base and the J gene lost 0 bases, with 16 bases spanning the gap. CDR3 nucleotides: TGTGCCAGCAGTTACTGGAGTGACACTACACTAGCCAAAAACATTCAGTACTTC. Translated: CASSYWSDTTLAKNIQYF.

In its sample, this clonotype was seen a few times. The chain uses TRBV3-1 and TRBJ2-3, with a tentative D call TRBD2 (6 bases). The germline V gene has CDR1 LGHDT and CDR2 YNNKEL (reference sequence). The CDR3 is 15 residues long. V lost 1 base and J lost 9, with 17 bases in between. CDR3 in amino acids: CASSQGGWGGATQYF. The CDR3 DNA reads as TGTGCCAGCAGCCAAGGAGGATGGGGCGGGGCGACGCAGTATTTT.

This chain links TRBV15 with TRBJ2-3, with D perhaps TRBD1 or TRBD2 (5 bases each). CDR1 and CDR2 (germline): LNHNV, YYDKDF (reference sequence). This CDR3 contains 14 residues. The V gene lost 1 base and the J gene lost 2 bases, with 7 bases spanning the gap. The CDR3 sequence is CATSRGDVTDTQYF. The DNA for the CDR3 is TGTGCCACCAGCAGAGGGGACGTCACAGATACGCAGTATTTT.

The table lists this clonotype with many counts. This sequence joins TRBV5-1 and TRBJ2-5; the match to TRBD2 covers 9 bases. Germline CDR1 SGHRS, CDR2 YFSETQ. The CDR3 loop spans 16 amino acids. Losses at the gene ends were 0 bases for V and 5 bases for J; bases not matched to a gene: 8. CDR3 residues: CASSLAPSGELETQYF. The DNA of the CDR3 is TGCGCCAGCAGCTTGGCTCCTAGCGGGGAATTGGAGACCCAGTACTTC.

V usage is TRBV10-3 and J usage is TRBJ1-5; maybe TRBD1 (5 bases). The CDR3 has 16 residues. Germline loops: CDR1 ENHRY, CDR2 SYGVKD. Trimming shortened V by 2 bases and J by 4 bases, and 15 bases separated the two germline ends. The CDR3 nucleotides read TGTGCCATCAGTGAGCACCTCCGGGACCGAAATCAGCCCCAGCATTTT. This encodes CAISEHLRDRNQPQHF.

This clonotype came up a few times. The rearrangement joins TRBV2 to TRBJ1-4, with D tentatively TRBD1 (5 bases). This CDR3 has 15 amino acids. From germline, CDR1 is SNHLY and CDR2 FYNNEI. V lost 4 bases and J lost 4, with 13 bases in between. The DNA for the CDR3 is TGTGCCAGCAGTGCCCCCCGGGACGATAATGAAAAACTGTTTTTT. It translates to CASSAPRDDNEKLFF.

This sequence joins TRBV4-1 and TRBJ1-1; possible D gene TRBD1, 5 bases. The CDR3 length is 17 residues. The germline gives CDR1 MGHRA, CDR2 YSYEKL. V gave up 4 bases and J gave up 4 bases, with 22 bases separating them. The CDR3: CASSRILHDAGLTEAFF. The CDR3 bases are TGCGCCAGCAGCCGAATACTCCATGACGCAGGGCTCACTGAAGCTTTCTTT.

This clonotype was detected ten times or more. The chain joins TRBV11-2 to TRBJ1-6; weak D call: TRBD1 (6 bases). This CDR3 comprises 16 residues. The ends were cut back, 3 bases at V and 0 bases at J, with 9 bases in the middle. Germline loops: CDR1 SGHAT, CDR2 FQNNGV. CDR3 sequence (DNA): TGTGCCAGCAGCTTGGACAGCTACTCCTATAATTCACCCCTCCACTTT. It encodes CASSLDSYSYNSPLHF.

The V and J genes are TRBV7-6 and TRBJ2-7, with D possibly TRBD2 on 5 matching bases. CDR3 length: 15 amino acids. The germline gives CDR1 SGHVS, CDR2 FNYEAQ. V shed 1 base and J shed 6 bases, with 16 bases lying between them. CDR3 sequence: CASSLGGLGSTEQYF. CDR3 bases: TGTGCCAGCAGCTTAGGAGGGCTCGGATCGACCGAGCAGTACTTC. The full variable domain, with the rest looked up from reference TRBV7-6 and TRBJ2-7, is GAGVSQSPRYKVTKRGQDVALRCDPISGHVSLYWYRQALGQGPEFLTYFNYEAQQDKSGLPNDRFSAERPEGSISTLTIQRTEQRDSAMYRCASSLGGLGSTEQYFGPGTRLTVT.

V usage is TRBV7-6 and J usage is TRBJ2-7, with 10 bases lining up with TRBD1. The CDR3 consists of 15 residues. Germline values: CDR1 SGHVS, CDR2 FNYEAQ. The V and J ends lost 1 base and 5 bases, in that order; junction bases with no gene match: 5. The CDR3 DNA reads TGTGCCAGCAGCTTAGGAGGGGACAGGGGTAACGAGCAGTACTTC. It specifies CASSLGGDRGNEQYF.

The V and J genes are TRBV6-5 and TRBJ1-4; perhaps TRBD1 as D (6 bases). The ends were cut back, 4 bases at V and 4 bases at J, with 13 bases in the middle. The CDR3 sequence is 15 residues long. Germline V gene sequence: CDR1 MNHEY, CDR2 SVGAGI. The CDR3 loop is CASSLNTGRNEKLFF. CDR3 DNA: TGTGCCAGCAGTTTAAATACAGGGCGTAATGAAAAACTGTTTTTT.

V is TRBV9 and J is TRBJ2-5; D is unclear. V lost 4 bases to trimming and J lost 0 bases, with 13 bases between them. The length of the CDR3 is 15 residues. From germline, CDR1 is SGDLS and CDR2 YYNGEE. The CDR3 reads CASSPTVDYQETQYF. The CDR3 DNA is TGTGCCAGCAGCCCTACGGTAGATTACCAAGAGACCCAGTACTTC.

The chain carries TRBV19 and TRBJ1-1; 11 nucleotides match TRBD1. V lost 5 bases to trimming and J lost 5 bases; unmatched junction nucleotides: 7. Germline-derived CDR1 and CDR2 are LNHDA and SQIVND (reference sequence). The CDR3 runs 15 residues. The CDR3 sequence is CASSPDRGRTTEAFF. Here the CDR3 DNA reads TGTGCCAGTAGTCCGGACAGGGGGCGAACAACTGAAGCTTTCTTT.

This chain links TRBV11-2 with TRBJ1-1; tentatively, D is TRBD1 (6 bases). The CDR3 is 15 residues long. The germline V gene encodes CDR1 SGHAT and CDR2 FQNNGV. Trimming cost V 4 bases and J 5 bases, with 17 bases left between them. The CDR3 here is CASSSKQGTLTEAFF. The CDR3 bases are TGTGCCAGCAGCTCCAAACAGGGAACGCTTACTGAAGCTTTCTTT.

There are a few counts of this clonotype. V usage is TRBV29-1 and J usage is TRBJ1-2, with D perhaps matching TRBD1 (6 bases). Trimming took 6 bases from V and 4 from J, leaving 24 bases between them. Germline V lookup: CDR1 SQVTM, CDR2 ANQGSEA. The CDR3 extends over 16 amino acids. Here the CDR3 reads CSVPRGTTALTYGYTF. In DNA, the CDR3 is TGCAGCGTCCCTCGGGGGACAACAGCCCTAACCTATGGCTACACCTTC.